These T cell receptor beta chains were read from a single sample in a study of T cell responses to AZD1222 COVID-19 vaccine. Clones were sequenced by immunoSEQ multiplex PCR, and TCRdb holds only the in-frame ones, with some missing. This table holds 150,000 to 200,000 clones, approximately 89% found once. The source material was peripheral blood, sampled 28 days after the second AZD1222 dose. The receptor source for this set is an adult who received the AZD1222 COVID-19 vaccine. CDR3s include the opening cysteine and the closing phenylalanine or tryptophan. A D gene is named only where the DNA matches it firmly. Rows may omit the clone size; those that give it use once, few, many or a size class.

v_gene: TRBV14
j_gene: TRBJ2-3
abundance: NA
d_gene: NA
CDR3aa: CASSHEGWGGNLGTDTQYF
CDR3nt: TGTGCCAGCAGCCATGAGGGGTGGGGCGGGAACCTCGGGACAGATACGCAGTATTTT

v_gene: TRBV5-5
j_gene: TRBJ2-7
abundance: NA
d_gene: TRBD2
CDR3aa: CASSSGVASGQYEQYF
CDR3nt: TGTGCCAGCAGCTCTGGGGTGGCTAGCGGACAATACGAGCAGTACTTC

v_gene: TRBV19
j_gene: TRBJ2-7
abundance: NA
d_gene: NA
CDR3aa: CASSLGQLSYEQYF
CDR3nt: TGTGCCAGTAGTCTCGGACAGTTATCCTACGAGCAGTACTTC

v_gene: TRBV6-5
j_gene: TRBJ2-7
abundance: once
d_gene: NA
CDR3aa: CASGGLREQYF
CDR3nt: TGTGCCAGCGGGGGATTGCGCGAGCAGTACTTC

v_gene: TRBV19
j_gene: TRBJ2-7
abundance: NA
d_gene: TRBD2
CDR3aa: CASTETVAGPYEQYF
CDR3nt: TGTGCCAGTACAGAGACAGTAGCGGGCCCCTACGAGCAGTACTTC

v_gene: TRBV28
j_gene: TRBJ1-2
abundance: NA
d_gene: NA
CDR3aa: CASTSAGGYTF
CDR3nt: TGTGCCAGCACCTCGGCCGGCGGCTACACCTTC

v_gene: TRBV21-1
j_gene: TRBJ2-2
abundance: NA
d_gene: NA
CDR3aa: CASSNLGGGPVGELFF
CDR3nt: TGTGCCAGCAGCAACTTGGGGGGAGGGCCAGTCGGGGAGCTGTTTTTT

v_gene: TRBV5-4
j_gene: TRBJ2-1
abundance: NA
d_gene: NA
CDR3aa: CASRGEGVLNEQFF
CDR3nt: TGTGCCAGCAGGGGGGAGGGGGTACTCAATGAGCAGTTCTTC

v_gene: TRBV19
j_gene: TRBJ2-7
abundance: NA
d_gene: NA
CDR3aa: CASSRQSSYEQYF
CDR3nt: TGTGCCAGTAGCAGACAGAGCTCCTACGAGCAGTACTTC

v_gene: TRBV7-3
j_gene: TRBJ2-7
abundance: NA
d_gene: NA
CDR3aa: CASSLSSDSYEQYF
CDR3nt: TGTGCCAGCAGCTTGTCGAGCGACTCCTACGAGCAGTACTTC

v_gene: TRBV7-9
j_gene: TRBJ1-4
abundance: NA
d_gene: NA
CDR3aa: CASSPTHLGEKLFF
CDR3nt: TGTGCCAGCAGCCCGACGCATCTAGGGGAAAAACTGTTTTTT

v_gene: TRBV9
j_gene: TRBJ1-5
abundance: NA
d_gene: NA
CDR3aa: CASSVGSGPAPQHF
CDR3nt: TGTGCCAGCAGCGTAGGGTCCGGTCCGGCGCCCCAGCATTTT

v_gene: TRBV7-8
j_gene: TRBJ2-7
abundance: NA
d_gene: NA
CDR3aa: CASSLVSFGVYEQYF
CDR3nt: TGTGCCAGCAGCTTAGTGTCGTTCGGGGTCTACGAGCAGTACTTC

v_gene: TRBV3-1/TRBV3-2
j_gene: TRBJ2-7
abundance: NA
d_gene: TRBD2
CDR3aa: CASSQGLAGAYEQYF
CDR3nt: TGTGCCAGCAGCCAAGGGCTAGCGGGGGCCTACGAGCAGTACTTC

v_gene: TRBV13
j_gene: TRBJ2-1
abundance: NA
d_gene: NA
CDR3aa: CASSLVSGLGIGAEQFF
CDR3nt: TGTGCCAGCAGCCTTGTCTCGGGACTGGGGATTGGTGCGGAGCAGTTCTTC

v_gene: TRBV28
j_gene: TRBJ1-1
abundance: NA
d_gene: NA
CDR3aa: CASSLDRPEAFF
CDR3nt: TGTGCCAGCAGTCTAGACAGGCCTGAAGCTTTCTTT

v_gene: TRBV5-1
j_gene: TRBJ2-7
abundance: NA
d_gene: NA
CDR3aa: CASSFQGSGLNEQYF
CDR3nt: TGCGCCAGCAGCTTTCAGGGGAGCGGGTTGAACGAGCAGTACTTC

v_gene: TRBV7-8
j_gene: TRBJ2-7
abundance: few
d_gene: NA
CDR3aa: CASSSQYRDEQYF
CDR3nt: TGTGCCAGCAGCTCGCAATACAGGGACGAGCAGTACTTC